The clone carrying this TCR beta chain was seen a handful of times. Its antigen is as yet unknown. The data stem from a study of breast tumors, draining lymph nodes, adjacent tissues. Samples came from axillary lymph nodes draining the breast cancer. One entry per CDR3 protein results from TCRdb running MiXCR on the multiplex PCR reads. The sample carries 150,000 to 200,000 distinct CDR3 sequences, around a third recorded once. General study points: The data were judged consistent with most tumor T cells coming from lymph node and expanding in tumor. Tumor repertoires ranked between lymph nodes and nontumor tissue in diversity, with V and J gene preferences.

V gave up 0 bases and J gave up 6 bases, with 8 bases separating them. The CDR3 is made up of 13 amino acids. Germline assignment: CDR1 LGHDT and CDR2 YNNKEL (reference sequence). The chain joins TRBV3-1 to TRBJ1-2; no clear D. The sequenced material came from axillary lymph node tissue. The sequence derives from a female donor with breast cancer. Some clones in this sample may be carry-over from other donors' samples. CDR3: CASSQESGNGYTF. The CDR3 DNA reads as TGTGCCAGCAGCCAAGAGTCGGGAAATGGCTACACCTTC.